Each of the 18 T cell receptor beta chains below was sequenced from the same sample in a study of blood T cell repertoires in COVID-19 (TCRdb year 2020). Libraries were prepared through the immunoSEQ multiplex PCR assay. TCRdb limited this immuneACCESS table to in-frame rearrangements with V and J called. A share of clones is missing; checked studies link under half to unresolved V genes, and the rest is unexplained. This sample comprises approximately 390,000 clones, roughly 88% of them detected only once. Roughly 2% of the sample is taken by the ten largest. Sequenced input: PBMCs or T cells enriched from blood (not recorded which). Source of these receptors: a middle-aged woman with acute COVID-19.

The chain uses TRBV9 and TRBJ1-6, with a weak D call TRBD1 (6 bases). There are 15 residues in the CDR3. The V and J ends lost 2 bases and 6 bases respectively, with 12 bases between them. Germline V gives CDR1 SGDLS, CDR2 YYNGEE. CDR3 coding DNA: TGTGCCAGCAGCGTCCTTGGACAGATTAATTCACCCCTCCACTTT. This sequence encodes CASSVLGQINSPLHF.

The J gene is TRBJ2-1, the V gene TRBV7-9, with 10 positions matching TRBD1. With 3 bases clipped from V and 9 bases from J, the junction kept 2 bases outside the gene matches. In germline, CDR1 is SEHNR, CDR2 FQNEAQ (reference sequence). This CDR3 comprises 13 residues. The CDR3 bases are TGTGCCAGCAGCTTCGGACAGGGGGGTGAGCAGTTCTTC. This sequence encodes CASSFGQGGEQFF.

The chain links TRBV7-9 to TRBJ1-2; TRBD1 is a possible D gene (5 bases). This CDR3 contains 14 residues. Deletions cut 1 base from V and 6 bases from J, with 12 bases between. Germline assignment: CDR1 SEHNR and CDR2 FQNEAQ (reference sequence). The CDR3 protein is CASSLEEGWNGYTF. The CDR3 DNA reads as TGTGCCAGCAGCTTAGAGGAGGGGTGGAATGGCTACACCTTC.

This sequence joins TRBV13 and TRBJ2-7; D may be TRBD2 (6 bases). This CDR3 has 12 amino acids. Per the germline V gene, CDR1 is PRHDT and CDR2 is FYEKMQ (reference sequence). Trimming removed 3 bases from V and 6 bases from J, with 9 bases in between. The CDR3 sequence is CASSFGGGEQYF. The CDR3 nucleotides are TGTGCCAGCAGCTTTGGGGGAGGCGAGCAGTACTTC.

This sequence joins TRBV7-9 and TRBJ1-4; 12 bases are a match to TRBD1. After removal of 5 bases from V and 6 bases from J, the junction contained 1 base not matched to a gene. The germline CDR1 and CDR2 sequences are SEHNR and FQNEAQ (reference sequence). The CDR3 is 14 amino acids. CDR3 loop: CASSRDRGHEKLFF. The CDR3 DNA sequence: TGTGCCAGCAGCCGGGACAGGGGGCATGAAAAACTGTTTTTT.

The V and J genes are TRBV11-2 and TRBJ1-2, with unresolved D. The length of the CDR3 is 12 residues. V was shortened by 5 bases and J by 3 bases, with 7 bases between the two germline ends. Germline values: CDR1 SGHAT, CDR2 FQNNGV. Here the CDR3 DNA reads TGTGCCAGCAGCCAACGGGACTATGGCTACACCTTC. It translates to CASSQRDYGYTF.

The chain uses TRBV5-1 and TRBJ2-1; 9 nucleotides align to TRBD2. V lost 1 base to trimming and J lost 3 bases; unmatched junction nucleotides: 2. Germline assignment: CDR1 SGHRS and CDR2 YFSETQ. The CDR3 is made up of 15 amino acids. The CDR3 sequence is CASSLKAGGYNEQFF. The CDR3 bases are TGCGCCAGCAGCTTGAAAGCGGGGGGCTACAATGAGCAGTTCTTC.

The chain has TRBV5-1 and TRBJ2-5; TRBD2 aligns across 7 bases. CDR1 is SGHRS and CDR2 is YFSETQ in the germline V gene. Losses at the gene ends were 1 base for V and 1 base for J; bases not matched to a gene: 4. The CDR3 contains 15 residues. The CDR3 nucleotides are TGCGCCAGCAGCTTGTGGGCTAGCGGCCAAGAGACCCAGTACTTC. Its translation is CASSLWASGQETQYF. Full variable domain (remainder filled in from reference TRBV5-1 and TRBJ2-5): KAGVTQTPRYLIKTRGQQVTLSCSPISGHRSVSWYQQTPGQGLQFLFEYFSETQRNKGNFPGRFSGRQFSNSRSEMNVSTLELGDSALYLCASSLWASGQETQYFGPGTRLLVL.

V and J are TRBV12-5 and TRBJ2-1; the D is unclear. Deletions cut 4 bases from V and 10 bases from J, with 14 bases between. The germline V gene has CDR1 LGHNT and CDR2 FRNRAP. The CDR3 has 13 residues. CDR3 sequence reads: CASGSRVFGEQFF. The CDR3 nucleotides are TGTGCTAGTGGTTCCCGGGTGTTCGGGGAGCAGTTCTTC.

This chain connects TRBV4-1 to TRBJ2-1, with 11 bases lining up with TRBD2. The germline gives CDR1 MGHRA, CDR2 YSYEKL. The length of the CDR3 is 17 residues. The ends lost 0 bases at V and 6 bases at J; junction bases unmatched: 7. Here the CDR3 DNA reads TGCGCCAGCAGCCAAGATGTAGCGGGGGGGGCCCTCAATGAGCAGTTCTTC. Its protein product is CASSQDVAGGALNEQFF.

V and J are TRBV2 and TRBJ2-4; no clear D gene. Trimming removed 3 bases from V and 2 bases from J, with 14 bases in between. The CDR3 runs 16 residues. Germline values: CDR1 SNHLY, CDR2 FYNNEI. DNA for the CDR3: TGTGCCAGCAGTGAGAAAAGTCTTGGGCCCAAAAACATTCAGTACTTC. Encoded protein: CASSEKSLGPKNIQYF.

The V and J genes are TRBV19 and TRBJ1-5, with D possibly being TRBD1 (5 bases). Germline V CDR1 and CDR2: LNHDA, SQIVND (reference sequence). Trimming left V 9 bases short and J 3 bases short, with 18 bases between. This CDR3 spans 15 amino acids. This CDR3 reads CASTWAGWVNQPQHF. CDR3 coding DNA: TGTGCCAGCACATGGGCAGGGTGGGTCAATCAGCCCCAGCATTTT. Combining the CDR3 with reference TRBV19 and TRBJ1-5 gives the whole variable domain DGGITQSPKYLFRKEGQNVTLSCEQNLNHDAMYWYRQDPGQGLRLIYYSQIVNDFQKGDIAEGYSVSREKKESFPLTVTSAQKNPTAFYLCASTWAGWVNQPQHFGDGTRLSIL.

The V and J genes are TRBV4-1 and TRBJ1-6; 11 bases agree with TRBD1. From germline, CDR1 is MGHRA and CDR2 YSYEKL. J lost 8 bases, V lost 0 bases, and 15 bases had no gene match. This CDR3 region has 20 residues. The CDR3, as DNA: TGCGCCAGCAGCCAAGAACCCTTACCCCGGGACAGGGGGATGGATTCACCCCTCCACTTT. This encodes CASSQEPLPRDRGMDSPLHF.

J is TRBJ1-1 and V is TRBV5-1; possible D gene TRBD1, 6 bases. With 5 bases removed from V and 1 base from J, the gap between germline ends came to 12 bases. The CDR3 runs 14 residues. The germline V gene encodes CDR1 SGHRS and CDR2 YFSETQ. In nucleotides, the CDR3 is TGCGCCAGCAGACCACTGACAGGGAACACTGAAGCTTTCTTT. Residues: CASRPLTGNTEAFF. Full variable domain (outside the CDR3, taken from reference TRBV5-1 and TRBJ1-1): KAGVTQTPRYLIKTRGQQVTLSCSPISGHRSVSWYQQTPGQGLQFLFEYFSETQRNKGNFPGRFSGRQFSNSRSEMNVSTLELGDSALYLCASRPLTGNTEAFFGQGTRLTVV.

The V call is TRBV7-9, the J call TRBJ2-1; possibly TRBD2 for D (6 bases). CDR3 length: 13 residues. V was clipped by 5 bases and J by 9 bases, with 14 bases between them. Germline CDR1 reads SEHNR; CDR2 reads FQNEAQ (reference sequence). The DNA for the CDR3 is TGTGCCAGCAGCGAGAACTCCGGGGGTGAGCAGTTCTTC. This encodes CASSENSGGEQFF.

Concerning this clone: At one of its ends the junction is not consistent with the germline gene, which may arise from a read error. The chain couples TRBV5-1 to TRBJ2-1; weak D call: TRBD2 (6 bases). Per germline, CDR1 SGHRS and CDR2 YFSETQ. CDR3 length equals 13 residues. CDR3 nucleotides: TGCGCCAGCAGGCGGGACTCCCACAATGAGCAGTTCTTC. Amino acid sequence: CASRRDSHNEQFF.

The chain links TRBV10-2 to TRBJ2-1; TRBD1 aligns across 8 bases. J lost 5 bases, V lost 1 base, and 10 bases had no gene match. The CDR3 spans 17 residues. Germline CDR1 WSHSY, CDR2 SAAADI. CDR3 DNA: TGCGCCAGCAGTGAGTTTATCGGAACAGGGGGGAACAATGAGCAGTTCTTC. Protein sequence: CASSEFIGTGGNNEQFF.

The chain combines TRBV5-1 with TRBJ2-1, with D possibly TRBD2 on 7 matching bases. The CDR3 has 15 amino acids. Germline loops: CDR1 SGHRS, CDR2 YFSETQ. V lost 6 bases to trimming and J lost 2 bases, with 15 bases between them. The CDR3: CASIGSGGAYNEQFF. CDR3 sequence (DNA): TGCGCCAGCATAGGGTCGGGGGGCGCCTACAATGAGCAGTTCTTC.